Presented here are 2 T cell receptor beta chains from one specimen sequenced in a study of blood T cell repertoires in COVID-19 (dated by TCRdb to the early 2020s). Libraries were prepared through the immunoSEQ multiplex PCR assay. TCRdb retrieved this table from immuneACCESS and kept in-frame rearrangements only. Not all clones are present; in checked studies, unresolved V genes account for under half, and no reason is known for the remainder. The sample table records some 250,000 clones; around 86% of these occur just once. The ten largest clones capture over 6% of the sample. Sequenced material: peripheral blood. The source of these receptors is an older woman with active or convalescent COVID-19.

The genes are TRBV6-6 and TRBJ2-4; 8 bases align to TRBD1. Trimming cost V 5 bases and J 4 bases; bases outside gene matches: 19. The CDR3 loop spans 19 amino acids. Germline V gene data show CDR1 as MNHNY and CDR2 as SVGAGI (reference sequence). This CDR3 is CASSRFSETWTGLKNIQYF. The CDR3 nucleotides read TGTGCCAGCAGTCGATTCTCCGAAACCTGGACAGGGCTAAAAAACATTCAGTACTTC.

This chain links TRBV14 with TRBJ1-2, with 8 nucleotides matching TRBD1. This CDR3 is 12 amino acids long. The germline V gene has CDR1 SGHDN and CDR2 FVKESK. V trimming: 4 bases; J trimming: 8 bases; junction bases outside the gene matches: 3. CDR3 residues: CASSPTGGGYTF. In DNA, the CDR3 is TGTGCCAGCAGCCCCACAGGGGGAGGCTACACCTTC.